The 7 T cell receptor beta chains below all came from one sample that was sequenced in a study of identical twins. MiXCR was run by TCRdb on the 5' RACE reads, yielding one entry per CDR3 protein. Among some 660,000 distinct CDR3 sequences listed, 8% to 9% were seen once. This sample was shared with a second study, whose subject was yellow fever vaccine responses in identical twins.

Sequenced material: PBMCs. The receptor source for this set is a woman between 18 and 29 years old in good health.

This clonotype was detected a few times. The chain employs TRBV29-1 and TRBJ2-5; D gene uncertain. Germline V gene data show CDR1 as SQVTM and CDR2 as ANQGSEA. V lost 3 bases and J 5 bases, leaving 16 bases between the germline ends. The CDR3 covers 14 residues. The CDR3: CSVDGQVSVETQYF. The CDR3 coding sequence is TGCAGCGTTGATGGCCAGGTATCCGTCGAGACCCAGTACTTC.

Only a few counts were recorded for this clonotype. The V gene is TRBV6-5, the J gene TRBJ1-1, with no clear D. The CDR3 runs to 14 residues. Germline CDR1 reads MNHEY; CDR2 reads SVGAGI. V was cut by 7 bases and J by 0 bases, with 12 bases left in between. CDR3: CASTSRELNTEAFF. CDR3 nucleotide sequence: TGTGCCAGCACATCTAGAGAACTGAACACTGAAGCTTTCTTT.

This clonotype has a count of ten or more. The chain joins TRBV20-1 to TRBJ2-3; D ambiguous. This CDR3 has 13 amino acids. Trimming took off 2 bases at V and 0 bases at J, with 6 bases between the two ends. Germline loops: CDR1 DFQATT, CDR2 SNEGSKA (reference sequence). The CDR3: CSARKASTDTQYF. CDR3 nucleotides: TGCAGTGCTAGAAAAGCGAGCACAGATACGCAGTATTTT.

In this sample, this clonotype turned up many times. This sequence joins TRBV4-3 and TRBJ1-4; the D gene is possibly TRBD1 (6 bases). V lost 0 bases and J lost 1, with 6 bases in between. Germline CDR1 LGHNA, CDR2 YSLEER. CDR3 length: 15 residues. The DNA of the CDR3 is TGCGCCAGCAGCCAAGACAGGGGAACTAATGAAAAACTGTTTTTT. As protein: CASSQDRGTNEKLFF.

This clonotype came up a few times. The CDR3 nucleotides read TGTGCCAGCAGCGTACGGGCGGGGGTCTACGAGCAGTACTTC. Translated: CASSVRAGVYEQYF. The genes are TRBV9 and TRBJ2-7; 7 bases are a match to TRBD2. The J segment lost 3 bases and the V segment lost 1 base, leaving 4 bases of the junction unmatched. Looked up from germline, CDR1 is SGDLS and CDR2 is YYNGEE. This CDR3 comprises 14 residues.

The gene calls are TRBV29-1 and TRBJ2-5; possible D gene TRBD1, 5 bases. Trimming removed 6 bases at V and 0 bases at J, with 14 bases between. Germline V gene sequence: CDR1 SQVTM, CDR2 ANQGSEA. This CDR3 is built from 14 residues. The CDR3 reads CSVQKTVYQETQYF. CDR3 nucleotides: TGCAGCGTACAGAAGACAGTGTACCAAGAGACCCAGTACTTC.

This clonotype has a handful of counts. The CDR3 coding sequence is TGTGCCAGCAGCCTACTAGCGGGATTCTATCGCACAGATACGCAGTATTTT. Amino acid sequence: CASSLLAGFYRTDTQYF. V gene TRBV14 combines with J gene TRBJ2-3, with 10 bases lining up with TRBD2. This CDR3 spans 17 amino acids. CDR1 is SGHDN, CDR2 FVKESK, per germline. V was clipped by 4 bases and J by 1 base; unmatched bases: 8.